This TCR beta chain was identified during a study of shared clonotypes between healthy human individuals (dated by TCRdb to the early 2020s). Context from the whole study: Three men and a couple of women, aged 18 to 49 years, made up the cohort. For each donor, three plates each were used for CD4 naive and CD4 memory, two plates were used for CD8 naive, and one plate was used for CD8 memory. Blood TCR repertoires of about five healthy adults were deeply sequenced to estimate repertoire size and the extent of clonotype sharing between individuals. Different laboratories and diverse techniques were used to prepare libraries and sequence TCR repertoires, to increase sequencing depth and limit assay-specific biases. Each donor's leukapheresis produced roughly between about 0.85 and 10 billion PBMCs. What the authors observed across the whole study: Sharing across several donors was observed for approximately 5% of naive CD4, under 4% of naive CD8, over 2% of memory CD4, and 0.4% of memory CD8 clonotypes. Based on pairwise subsampling, the degree of clonotype sharing among donors was expected to be affected by sequencing depth. Only blood was sampled, and tissue TCR repertoires likely differ from those in blood. Naive subsets generally had larger estimated clonotype richness than memory subsets. Compared with non-shared clonotypes, the clonotypes found in all four sorted-subset donors had higher generation probabilities. Even with the large sequencing depth, rarefaction of the sorted-subset datasets indicated that sequencing was incomplete. The small number of donors limited the genetic and exposure-history diversity represented.

On this clone itself: This clone's antigen is unknown. Within one base of it there is no much larger clone, and no base qualities were kept.

Including cysteine and phenylalanine, the CDR3 has 15 amino acids. Of all the DNA, just the CDR3 is kept, 45 bases in frame from base 1. CDR1 and CDR2 (MNHNY, SVGAGI) derive from the germline V gene (reference sequence). V gives up 2 bases and J gives up 5 bases, and the segment between their germline ends measures 12 bases. Using the deep immunoSEQ assay, multiplex PCR amplified TCR CDR3 regions from genomic DNA. Genomic DNA extracted from each cell subset was distributed evenly over all wells of several immunoSEQ 96-well plates, and each plate served as one replicate. For sorted subsets, about 210 ng of genomic DNA, equivalent to around 29,000 T cell genomes, went into each replicate PCR. Purified libraries were measured with a Qubit 3.0 fluorometer, size-checked on a Bioanalyzer 2100, and measured again with the KAPA Library Quantification kit. A separate single-read 150-cycle Illumina NextSeq 550 flow cell was used to sequence each immunoSEQ 96-well plate. The authors' analysis ran thus. Because only junctional sequences without quality scores were contained in the immunoSEQ output, filtering matching that applied to full-length reads could not be performed. Sequences were annotated with PyIR, a Python wrapper for IgBLAST v1.9, using IMGT germline references to assign V/J genes and CDR3. Reads were removed for weak V/J assignments (E-value above 1e-6), missing CDR3, stop codons, out-of-frame junctions, or ambiguous translated residues. A V3J clonotype was defined by an identical inferred V gene, J gene, and CDR3 amino acid sequence. Percentage overlap between repertoires was calculated by dividing the number of shared unique clonotypes by the size of the smaller repertoire. RTK rarefaction, the Chao1 estimator, and Recon v2.1 estimates of unobserved clonotypes were used to assess repertoire richness. Generation probabilities for all TCRbeta clonotypes obtained by the gDNA method from four donors were computed using OLGA. Imported from immuneACCESS, the table was reduced by TCRdb to in-frame sequences with V and J called. These copies leave out some clones; in studies compared against another copy, an unresolved V gene accounts for under half, and the cause of the remainder is not known. The DNA gave D and trimming, while V, J and clone size come from that table. This sample gives 2,100,000 or so clones in total; nearly 97% of them show up just once. Roughly 0.13% of the sample goes to the ten largest clones.

Healthy HIV-negative adults with no recently reported acute infections or vaccinations were included as donors. All donors were Caucasian adults living in Nashville, Tennessee, USA. CD4+ T cells were enriched by magnetic negative selection; naive cells were then positively selected on CD45RA, and the negative fraction formed the memory subset. Blood was obtained by leukapheresis, after which PBMCs were separated by Ficoll-Histopaque density gradient centrifugation and cryopreserved in liquid nitrogen vapor phase. Purity and quantity of every magnetically sorted T cell population were checked by analytical flow cytometry. Genomic DNA was isolated from every sorted fraction and measured by UV absorbance on a Nanodrop 2000c.

Material for sequencing was naive CD4+ T cells sorted from blood. The sample's cell subset or site label, decoded: CD45RA+ positively selected. The chain is encoded by TRBV6-6 joined to TRBJ1-4, with the D segment identity uncertain. The source of this sequence is a man younger than 30 in good health. CDR3 protein: CASSYLEGSNEKLFF. The DNA reads TGTGCCAGCAGTTACCTGGAGGGCTCAAATGAAAAACTGTTTTTT.